The T cell receptor (beta chain) described here comes from a study of cytomegalovirus exposure and HLA in healthy donors. Primers: 60 Vbeta forward and 13 Jbeta reverse. Profiling relied on immunoSEQ multiplex PCR, and the TCRdb table lists in-frame clones only, not all of them. The sample contains about 150,000 clones, approximately 77% of which appear only once. Healthy bone marrow donors formed the donor group. CDR1 and CDR2 (germline): SGHDN, FVKESK. V was clipped by 4 bases and J by 0 bases; unmatched bases: 9. The CDR3 runs to 18 residues. The source is a woman in her thirties or forties in good health and CMV-seronegative. J is TRBJ2-6 and V is TRBV14, with 7 bases that match TRBD1. Sequenced input: PBMCs. CDR3 coding DNA: TGTGCCAGCAGCCTCAGGACAGGTGCGGGCTCTGGGGCCAACGTCCTGACTTTC. Protein sequence: CASSLRTGAGSGANVLTF.